One and the same sample provided the 9 T cell receptor beta chains below, sequenced in a study of molecular identifiers for immune sequencing clone quantification. MiXCR, applied by TCRdb to the PCR reads, yields one record per CDR3 protein. The sample shows 60,000 to 70,000 distinct CDR3 sequences, over 15% of them seen only once. Sequenced material: naive CD8+ T cells from blood, with Jurkat cell RNA spiked in. Subset defined: FACS-sorted CD8+CD4-CCR7+CD45RA+ naive T cells. These receptor sequences come from a human donor in good health. Some libraries in this study had Jurkat cell RNA spiked in.

The V and J genes are TRBV7-2 and TRBJ2-3, with TRBD2 as a possible D gene (9 bases). Trimming pared 4 bases from V and 3 bases from J, leaving 20 bases between. The CDR3 runs to 17 residues. Germline V gene data show CDR1 as SGHTA and CDR2 as FQGNSA. CDR3 bases: TGTGCCAGCAGCTCAGCGGGAGGACAGGGATGGACAGATACGCAGTATTTT. This translates into CASSSAGGQGWTDTQYF.

This clonotype showed up many times. This chain links TRBV14 with TRBJ1-5; 7 bases line up with TRBD1. V shed 2 bases and J 0 bases; nucleotides not matched to a gene: 10. The CDR3 sequence is 18 residues long. CDR1 is SGHDN, CDR2 FVKESK, per germline. CDR3 loop: CASSQRDSDYHSNQPQHF. CDR3 in DNA: TGTGCCAGCAGCCAACGGGACAGCGACTACCATAGCAATCAGCCCCAGCATTTT.

For this clonotype: Compared with germline, one end of the junction differs, possibly owing to a read error. The chain uses TRBV11-2 and TRBJ2-2; tentatively, D is TRBD1 (6 bases). From germline, CDR1 is SGHAT and CDR2 FQNNGV. The CDR3 is made up of 12 amino acids. This CDR3 reads CASSLGDIAPVF. The CDR3 DNA reads as TGTGCCAGCAGCTTAGGGGACATCGCGCCAGTTTTT.

This clonotype came up a few times. A read error may explain this, as a much larger clone is one base away. The chain is built from TRBV27 and TRBJ1-1; 8 bases align to TRBD1. The CDR3 totals 14 residues. Per the germline V gene, CDR1 is MNHEY and CDR2 is SMNVEV (reference sequence). The CDR3 reads CASSLSGGITEASF. CDR3 nucleotide sequence: TGTGCCAGCAGCTTATCAGGGGGCATCACTGAAGCTTCCTTT.

This clonotype has only a few counts. V usage is TRBV19 and J usage is TRBJ1-5, with D possibly matching TRBD1 (5 bases). This CDR3 spans 16 amino acids. V gave up 5 bases and J gave up 8 bases, with 22 bases separating them. Per the germline V gene, CDR1 is LNHDA and CDR2 is SQIVND (reference sequence). The CDR3 DNA reads TGTGCCAGTAGTGCAATTCTTGCAAGGGGCATTGAGCCCCAGCATTTT. As protein: CASSAILARGIEPQHF.

This clonotype was seen ten or more times. The chain combines TRBV13 with TRBJ2-7; D remains ambiguous. V shed 1 base and J shed 0 bases, with 10 bases lying between them. CDR1 is PRHDT and CDR2 is FYEKMQ in the germline V gene (reference sequence). CDR3 length equals 15 residues. The CDR3 DNA follows: TGTGCCAGCAGCTTAGAGTACAGCAGCTCCTACGAGCAGTACTTC. This encodes CASSLEYSSSYEQYF. Full variable domain (outside the CDR3, taken from reference TRBV13 and TRBJ2-7): AAGVIQSPRHLIKEKRETATLKCYPIPRHDTVYWYQQGPGQDPQFLISFYEKMQSDKGSIPDRFSAQQFSDYHSELNMSSLELGDSALYFCASSLEYSSSYEQYFGPGTRLTVT.

The table lists this clonotype with many counts. This chain's CDR3 is CSVFTSQYEQYF. The DNA of the CDR3 is TGCAGCGTTTTCACTTCTCAGTACGAGCAGTACTTC. J is TRBJ2-7 and V is TRBV29-1; the D is unclear. V dropped 5 bases and J dropped 4 bases, with 12 bases sitting between them. Germline lookup yields CDR1 SQVTM and CDR2 ANQGSEA. This CDR3 comprises 12 residues.

This clonotype appeared many times. This chain joins TRBV4-1 and TRBJ2-3; 10 bases are a match to TRBD1. The length of the CDR3 is 15 residues. The J segment lost 6 bases and the V segment lost 4 bases, leaving 7 bases of the junction unmatched. CDR1 is MGHRA and CDR2 is YSYEKL in the germline V gene. CDR3 in amino acids: CASSPWTGGTDTQYF. Here the CDR3 DNA reads TGCGCCAGCAGCCCCTGGACAGGGGGTACTGATACGCAGTATTTT.

As to this clonotype: A read error may explain this, as a much larger clone is one base away. The genes are TRBV6-6 and TRBJ1-1, with 10 bases fitting TRBD1. Germline values: CDR1 MNHNY, CDR2 SVGAGI (reference sequence). CDR3 size: 16 residues. Trimming removed 5 bases from V and 4 bases from J; junction bases left unmatched: 10. The CDR3 nucleotides read TGTGCCAGCAGTCCCGGGACAGGGGCAATGAGCACTGAAGCTTTCTTT. As protein: CASSPGTGAMSTEAFF.